Each of the 26 T cell receptor beta chains below was sequenced from the same sample in a study of T cell responses to AZD1222 COVID-19 vaccine (dated by TCRdb to about 2021). Preparation of the library involved the immunoSEQ multiplex PCR assay. As stored in TCRdb, this immuneACCESS dataset retains in-frame rearrangements with V and J assigned. A fraction of the clones does not appear; measured against another copy, unresolved V genes explain less than half of the discrepancy, and the remainder lacks a known reason. This sample has under 110,000 clones in its table, and around 84% of those were observed once. Of the sample, 1.4% falls within the top ten clones. The sample's time point label, in plain terms: baseline before first vaccination. The sequences come from peripheral blood, collected on day 0 of AZD1222 vaccination. These receptors originate from an adult in good health.

The rearrangement links TRBV28 to TRBJ2-7; D not resolved. Trimming took 6 bases from V and 6 from J, leaving 18 bases between them. Per germline, CDR1 MDHEN and CDR2 SYDVKM. The CDR3 is made up of 14 amino acids. This CDR3 is CASRDGPSIPEQYF. DNA of the CDR3: TGTGCCAGCAGGGACGGCCCCTCTATCCCCGAGCAGTACTTC.

The CDR3 DNA reads TGTGCCAGCAGCGTAGATCCGGGACTCGGAGGCTACACCTTC. It is translated as CASSVDPGLGGYTF. This chain connects TRBV9 to TRBJ1-2; possibly TRBD1 for D (5 bases). V was cut by 0 bases and J by 8 bases, with 14 bases left in between. The CDR3 covers 14 residues. From germline, CDR1 is SGDLS and CDR2 YYNGEE.

V and J are TRBV2 and TRBJ1-1; D not resolved. V lost 5 bases and J lost 3, with 7 bases in between. The CDR3 has 12 residues. Germline loops: CDR1 SNHLY, CDR2 FYNNEI. The CDR3 DNA reads TGTGCCAGCAGTCCGGATCACACTGAAGCTTTCTTT. Translation: CASSPDHTEAFF.

This clone is categorized as medium-sized. The chain has TRBV4-3 and TRBJ1-2, with a possible D match to TRBD1 (6 bases). The germline V gene encodes CDR1 LGHNA and CDR2 YSLEER. The length of the CDR3 is 14 residues. V lost 4 bases and J lost 3, with 12 bases in between. CDR3 DNA: TGCGCCAGCAGCCCCGCCACAGGGTACTATGGCTACACCTTC. Translating it yields CASSPATGYYGYTF.

The chain joins TRBV28 to TRBJ2-7; 10 bases line up with TRBD1. The V gene end was trimmed by 6 bases and the J gene end by 9 bases; junction bases not matched to a gene: 14. The CDR3 totals 15 residues. Germline V gives CDR1 MDHEN, CDR2 SYDVKM. The CDR3 region is CASSVTRGTGVGQYF. The CDR3 DNA is TGTGCCAGCAGCGTCACTCGCGGGACAGGGGTCGGGCAGTACTTC.

The chain uses TRBV18 and TRBJ1-1; 7 bases are a match to TRBD1. Germline CDR1 KGHSH, CDR2 LQKENI. This CDR3 region has 19 residues. With V trimmed by 3 bases and J by 0 bases, 16 bases remained unmatched. CDR3 region: CASSPDDRGQRRMNTEAFF. The CDR3 bases are TGTGCCAGCTCACCGGATGATAGGGGACAGCGCCGTATGAACACTGAAGCTTTCTTT.

V usage is TRBV27 and J usage is TRBJ1-1; maybe TRBD1 (5 bases). V lost 6 bases and J 4 bases, leaving 15 bases between the germline ends. This CDR3 is 14 amino acids long. Per germline, CDR1 MNHEY and CDR2 SMNVEV (reference sequence). The CDR3 DNA is TGTGCCAGCAGCGAATTAGGGGTTACCACTGAAGCTTTCTTT. It translates to CASSELGVTTEAFF.

V usage is TRBV7-2 and J usage is TRBJ2-1; TRBD2 agrees at 9 bases. Germline V lookup: CDR1 SGHTA, CDR2 FQGNSA. This CDR3 region has 15 residues. The V segment lost 4 bases and the J segment 8 bases; nucleotides outside the gene matches: 9. CDR3 sequence: CASSSASGKGYEQFF. DNA for the CDR3: TGTGCCAGCAGCTCCGCTAGCGGGAAGGGGTATGAGCAGTTCTTC.

V gene TRBV6-1 combines with J gene TRBJ1-6; D unresolved. Germline assignment: CDR1 MNHNS and CDR2 SASEGT. This CDR3 region has 17 residues. V was pared by 1 base and J by 0 bases, with 10 bases between. The CDR3 DNA follows: TGTGCCAGCAGTGAAGGGTACAAGGGCTCCTATAATTCACCCCTCCACTTT. This encodes CASSEGYKGSYNSPLHF.

The chain employs TRBV6-2 or TRBV6-3 and TRBJ2-7; D may match TRBD1 or TRBD2 (5 bases each). Trimming cost V 3 bases and J 1 base, with 10 bases left between them. Germline CDR1 MNHEY, CDR2 SVGEGT. The CDR3 runs to 14 residues. The CDR3 DNA sequence: TGTGCCAGCAGTTATCCTGGGGGATCCTACGAGCAGTACTTC. This encodes CASSYPGGSYEQYF.

The V gene is TRBV6-4, the J gene TRBJ2-3; a weak D match, TRBD1 (6 bases). Germline assignment: CDR1 MRHNA and CDR2 SNTAGT. V lost 0 bases to trimming and J lost 2 bases, with 12 bases between them. The CDR3 consists of 16 residues. This CDR3 reads CASSDSAGGNTDTQYF. Here the CDR3 DNA reads TGTGCCAGCAGTGACTCGGCTGGGGGCAACACAGATACGCAGTATTTT.

This clone was seen only a few times. CDR3 region: CASSLAGNSPLHF. The CDR3 DNA sequence: TGTGCCAGCAGCTTAGCGGGGAATTCACCCCTCCACTTT. V gene TRBV7-8 combines with J gene TRBJ1-6; D is uncertain. This CDR3 spans 13 amino acids. CDR1 SGHVS and CDR2 FQNEAQ come from the germline V gene. V dropped 0 bases and J dropped 7 bases, with 4 bases sitting between them.

The genes are TRBV6-1 and TRBJ2-7; 8 bases align to TRBD2. The ends lost 3 bases at V and 3 bases at J; junction bases unmatched: 10. CDR1 MNHNS and CDR2 SASEGT come from the germline V gene. This CDR3 is built from 16 residues. Here the CDR3 reads CASSEVPGLGIYEQYF. The CDR3 coding sequence is TGTGCCAGCAGTGAGGTACCGGGACTAGGGATCTACGAGCAGTACTTC.

In its sample, this clone was seen once. The chain combines TRBV28 with TRBJ1-3; unclear D gene. CDR1 is MDHEN and CDR2 is SYDVKM in the germline V gene. Trimming removed 5 bases from V and 6 bases from J, with 2 bases in between. This CDR3 spans 10 amino acids. The CDR3 loop is CASSQNTIYF. The CDR3 DNA reads TGTGCCAGCAGTCAAAACACCATATATTTT. Based on the CDR3 plus reference TRBV28 and TRBJ1-3, the full variable domain is DVKVTQSSRYLVKRTGEKVFLECVQDMDHENMFWYRQDPGLGLRLIYFSYDVKMKEKGDIPEGYSVSREKKERFSLILESASTNQTSMYLCASSQNTIYFGEGSWLTVV.

V gene TRBV5-1 combines with J gene TRBJ2-1, with 13 bases lining up with TRBD2. CDR1 is SGHRS, CDR2 YFSETQ, per germline. The CDR3 covers 18 residues. With V trimmed by 4 bases and J by 0 bases, 7 bases remained unmatched. CDR3 bases: TGCGCCAGCAGCCCTGGACTAGCGGGAGAAAGCTCCTACAATGAGCAGTTCTTC. Protein sequence: CASSPGLAGESSYNEQFF.

The rearrangement uses TRBV28 and TRBJ1-1; D perhaps matches TRBD1 (5 bases). V gave up 6 bases and J gave up 1 base, with 12 bases separating them. This CDR3 has 14 amino acids. Germline V lookup: CDR1 MDHEN, CDR2 SYDVKM. DNA of the CDR3: TGTGCCAGCAGCCGAGGGGTCAGGAACACTGAAGCTTTCTTT. Translating gives CASSRGVRNTEAFF. Full variable domain (remainder filled in from reference TRBV28 and TRBJ1-1): DVKVTQSSRYLVKRTGEKVFLECVQDMDHENMFWYRQDPGLGLRLIYFSYDVKMKEKGDIPEGYSVSREKKERFSLILESASTNQTSMYLCASSRGVRNTEAFFGQGTRLTVV.

This chain uses TRBV5-1 with TRBJ2-3; D is unclear. With 2 bases removed from V and 4 bases from J, the gap between germline ends came to 11 bases. Germline CDR1 and CDR2: SGHRS and YFSETQ. The CDR3 length is 14 residues. The CDR3 nucleotides read TGCGCCAGCAGCTTTGGGTCAGGCCCAGATACGCAGTATTTT. Amino acids: CASSFGSGPDTQYF.

The V gene is TRBV6-6, the J gene TRBJ2-7, with D tentatively TRBD1 or TRBD2 (7 bases each). CDR1 and CDR2 from the germline V gene are MNHNY and SVGAGI (reference sequence). This CDR3 has 15 residues. V was pared by 0 bases and J by 7 bases, with 16 bases between. The CDR3 region has the DNA TGTGCCAGCAGTTACTCGAGGGAGGGGGCGAGAGAGCAGTACTTC. Translating it yields CASSYSREGAREQYF.

The chain is built from TRBV11-2 and TRBJ2-4, with D unresolved. The germline CDR1 and CDR2 sequences are SGHAT and FQNNGV. Deletions cut 2 bases from V and 0 bases from J, with 14 bases between. The CDR3 extends over 17 amino acids. CDR3 sequence: CASSLLLGILAKNIQYF. In nucleotides, the CDR3 is TGTGCCAGCAGCTTACTGCTGGGGATCTTAGCCAAAAACATTCAGTACTTC.

The chain links TRBV19 to TRBJ2-2; the match to TRBD1 covers 8 bases. The CDR3 length is 16 residues. Germline V gene lookup returns CDR1 LNHDA and CDR2 SQIVND (reference sequence). With V trimmed by 5 bases and J by 4 bases, 9 bases remained unmatched. CDR3: CASSERTGLGTGELFF. The CDR3 DNA follows: TGTGCCAGTAGTGAAAGGACAGGGTTAGGCACCGGGGAGCTGTTTTTT.

CDR3 DNA sequence: TGTGCCAGCGGTAGCGGGAGACCTACGAATGAGCAGTTCTTC. Protein: CASGSGRPTNEQFF. The chain recombines TRBV6-5 with TRBJ2-1; 9 bases are shared with TRBD2. Germline loops: CDR1 MNHEY, CDR2 SVGAGI. After removal of 8 bases from V and 7 bases from J, the junction contained 9 bases not matched to a gene. The CDR3 is 14 amino acids.

The chain employs TRBV6-2 or TRBV6-3 and TRBJ2-4; D unclear. V shed 5 bases and J shed 2 bases, with 22 bases lying between them. This CDR3 has 18 amino acids. CDR1 MNHEY and CDR2 SVGEGT come from the germline V gene. CDR3 sequence: CASSNRGFYGVPKNIQYF. The CDR3, as DNA: TGTGCCAGCAGTAATCGAGGCTTTTACGGCGTCCCCAAAAACATTCAGTACTTC.

The genes are TRBV7-9 and TRBJ2-5, with a possible D match to TRBD1 (5 bases). V was cut by 1 base and J by 1 base, with 10 bases left in between. This CDR3 contains 15 residues. Germline V gives CDR1 SEHNR, CDR2 FQNEAQ (reference sequence). In DNA, the CDR3 is TGTGCCAGCAGCTTAGGGGGCCCCTTCCAAGAGACCCAGTACTTC. Its translation: CASSLGGPFQETQYF.

In its sample, this clone was seen a few times. The chain is built from TRBV4-2 and TRBJ2-1, with no clear D. The ends were cut back, 1 base at V and 7 bases at J, with 14 bases in the middle. This CDR3 contains 15 residues. CDR1 LGHNA and CDR2 YNFKEQ come from the germline V gene. CDR3 loop: CASSQGSDQANEQFF. The CDR3, as DNA: TGTGCCAGCAGCCAAGGGTCGGATCAAGCGAATGAGCAGTTCTTC.

The CDR3 DNA follows: TGTGCCAGCAGTTCGACCCTCCCAGGTGAAGCTTTCTTT. The encoded protein is CASSSTLPGEAFF. The rearrangement uses TRBV28 and TRBJ1-1; D gene uncertain. The CDR3 has 13 residues. Looked up from germline, CDR1 is MDHEN and CDR2 is SYDVKM. Trimming removed 4 bases from V and 7 bases from J, with 13 bases in between. Complete variable domain (other parts from reference TRBV28 and TRBJ1-1): DVKVTQSSRYLVKRTGEKVFLECVQDMDHENMFWYRQDPGLGLRLIYFSYDVKMKEKGDIPEGYSVSREKKERFSLILESASTNQTSMYLCASSSTLPGEAFFGQGTRLTVV.

The V and J genes are TRBV2 and TRBJ2-1; TRBD2 matches at 11 bases. Germline V CDR1 and CDR2: SNHLY, FYNNEI. Unmatched junction bases numbered 14, after V lost 5 bases and J lost 8 bases. This CDR3 spans 17 amino acids. CDR3 bases: TGTGCCAGCAGTCCCGAGAGACTAGCGGGATTATCCCATGAGCAGTTCTTC. Protein sequence: CASSPERLAGLSHEQFF.